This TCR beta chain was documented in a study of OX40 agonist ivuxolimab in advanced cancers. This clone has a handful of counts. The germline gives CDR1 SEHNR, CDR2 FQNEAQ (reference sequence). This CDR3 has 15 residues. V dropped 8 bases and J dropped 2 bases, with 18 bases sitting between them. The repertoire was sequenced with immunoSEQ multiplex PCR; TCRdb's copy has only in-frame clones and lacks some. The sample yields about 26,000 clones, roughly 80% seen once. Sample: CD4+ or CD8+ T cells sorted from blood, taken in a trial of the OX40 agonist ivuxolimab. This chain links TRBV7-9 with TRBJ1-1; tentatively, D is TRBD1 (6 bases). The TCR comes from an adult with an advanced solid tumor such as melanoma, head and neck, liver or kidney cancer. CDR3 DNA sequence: TGTGCCAGCGTCAGAAACTCCGGGGGCAACACTGAAGCTTTCTTT. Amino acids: CASVRNSGGNTEAFF.